This T cell receptor beta chain was captured in a study of PD-1 blockade in mismatch repair-deficient tumors (dated by TCRdb to 2015 to 2018). Study-wide context: Between late 2013 and late 2016, approximately 90 consecutive patients with 11 to 12 mismatch repair-deficient cancer types, all previously treated and progressing, were enrolled in the trial. Deep sequencing of TCR CDR3 regions was used to track tumor-associated T cell clones in peripheral blood of patients responding to PD-1 blockade.

What the research found in general, with its limitations: Tumor-resident clones, often undetectable in blood before treatment, expanded rapidly after pembrolizumab and then contracted, generally before radiologic responses.

Mismatch repair deficiency was established in every enrolled patient by polymerase chain reaction or immunohistochemistry. TCR sequencing was performed for a few patients who responded to pembrolizumab therapy. The phase II trial prospectively tested pembrolizumab PD-1 blockade in advanced mismatch repair-deficient cancers regardless of tissue of origin. Peripheral blood T cell samples were serially collected before and at multiple times after PD-1 blockade was started. Blood sampling times were reported as weeks after the first pembrolizumab dose. Libraries were prepared through the immunoSEQ multiplex PCR assay. TCRdb re-hosts the immuneACCESS table, in-frame sequences only. Its copies lack some clones; in the studies checked, an unresolved V gene accounts for under half of them, and the cause for the rest is not known. Counted in this sample were 15,000 to 20,000 clones; roughly 80% of them appeared once. The top ten clonotypes cover 3% to 4% of the sample.

Comments on this clone: The antigen it recognizes is unknown. Base-call qualities are not available, and no considerably larger clone is one nucleotide away.

The germline V gene (reference sequence) sets CDR1 to SGHNT and CDR2 to YYREEE. Taken from cysteine to phenylalanine, the CDR3 has 15 residues. Only CDR3 DNA remains: 45 bases, in frame from the first base. V is reduced by 4 bases and J by 6 bases, leaving a spacing of 14 bases between them. The chain couples TRBV5-4 to TRBJ1-6, with the D gene too uncertain to name. The origin of this receptor is an adult with mismatch repair-deficient cancer. Sequenced here: PBMCs, sampled 4 weeks after starting pembrolizumab. The CDR3 region reads CASSLARTTNSPLHF. The nucleotide sequence is TGTGCCAGCAGCCTCGCCAGGACTACTAATTCACCCCTCCACTTT.